This entry lists 24 T cell receptor beta chains sequenced from one sample in a study of T-cell reconstitution after alpha-beta-depleted transplantation in children. TCRbeta library preparation incorporated unique molecular identifiers. One entry per CDR3 protein results from TCRdb running MiXCR on the PCR reads. The table includes approximately 500,000 distinct CDR3 sequences, under 12% detected once. Sequences were derived from PBMCs, sampled before TCRalphabeta/CD19-depleted stem cell transplant. The receptor source for this set is a child aged 2 to 10 with inherited bone marrow failure, due to receive a stem cell transplant.

This clonotype was observed a handful of times. CDR3 sequence reads: CASSPLGGSYEQYF. CDR3 sequence (DNA): TGTGCCAGCAGTCCACTAGGGGGCTCCTACGAGCAGTACTTC. The rearrangement uses TRBV12-3 or TRBV12-4 and TRBJ2-7; tentative D call: TRBD1 (6 bases). V lost 5 bases, J lost 0 bases, and 11 bases lay in between. CDR3 size: 14 residues.

This clonotype was seen many times. The chain is built from TRBV7-2 and TRBJ2-5; TRBD1 is a possible D gene (5 bases). CDR3 length: 14 amino acids. Trimming pared 3 bases from V and 5 bases from J, leaving 13 bases between. CDR1 is SGHTA, CDR2 FQGNSA, per germline. The CDR3 sequence: CASSFPQGRETQYF. CDR3 sequence (DNA): TGTGCCAGCAGCTTCCCCCAGGGCCGGGAGACCCAGTACTTC.

Only one count was recorded for this clonotype. Possible read error: a much larger clone is one base away. The chain combines TRBV9 with TRBJ2-1; 13 bases are shared with TRBD2. Germline values: CDR1 SGDLS, CDR2 YYNGEE. The CDR3 length is 14 residues. J lost 9 bases, V lost 7 bases, and 7 bases had no gene match. As DNA, the CDR3 is TGTGCCAGCCGCTGGGGACTAGCGGGGTTTGAGCAGTTCTTC. Its translation: CASRWGLAGFEQFF.

This clonotype was detected ten times or more. The gene calls are TRBV9 and TRBJ2-7; D unclear. There are 15 residues in the CDR3. The V end was cut by 0 bases, the J end by 2 bases, with 12 bases between. Germline assignment: CDR1 SGDLS and CDR2 YYNGEE. The CDR3: CASSVDAGITYEQYF. DNA of the CDR3: TGTGCCAGCAGCGTAGATGCAGGAATTACCTACGAGCAGTACTTC.

The chain links TRBV18 to TRBJ2-7; D ambiguous. The CDR3 loop spans 13 amino acids. V was clipped by 3 bases and J by 6 bases, with 12 bases between them. Germline CDR1 and CDR2: KGHSH and LQKENI. CDR3 nucleotides: TGTGCCAGCTCACCGGGCAGATGGGGCGAGCAGTACTTC. Amino acid sequence: CASSPGRWGEQYF.

This clonotype occurred once. The rearrangement joins TRBV15 to TRBJ2-5, with D unresolved. Germline CDR1 reads LNHNV; CDR2 reads YYDKDF (reference sequence). The CDR3 length is 12 residues. V was clipped by 3 bases and J by 4 bases, with 6 bases between them. DNA for the CDR3: TGTGCCACCAGCAGGAGAGGAGAGACCCAGTACTTC. As protein: CATSRRGETQYF.

The V and J genes are TRBV30 and TRBJ1-6; 7 nucleotides agree with TRBD1. V gave up 3 bases and J gave up 8 bases; unmatched junction bases: 10. CDR1 and CDR2 from the germline V gene are GTSNPN and SVGIG (reference sequence). This CDR3 is 15 amino acids long. This CDR3 reads CAWRAGGYLDSPLHF. The DNA for the CDR3 is TGTGCCTGGAGGGCAGGGGGATATTTGGATTCACCCCTCCACTTT. Using reference TRBV30 and TRBJ1-6 for the parts outside the CDR3, the full variable domain is SQTIHQWPATLVQPVGSPLSLECTVEGTSNPNLYWYRQAAGRGLQLLFYSVGIGQISSEVPQNLSASRPQDRQFILSSKKLLLSDSGFYLCAWRAGGYLDSPLHFGNGTRLTVT.

This clonotype was counted between two and nine times. The rearrangement joins TRBV12-3 or TRBV12-4 to TRBJ2-5, with 15 bases aligning to TRBD2. The CDR3 has 19 amino acids. V shed 5 bases and J 4 bases; nucleotides not matched to a gene: 14. The CDR3 loop reads CASSGRTSGRARLRETQYF. CDR3 nucleotide sequence: TGTGCCAGCAGTGGGAGGACTAGCGGGAGGGCGAGGCTTCGAGAGACCCAGTACTTC.

V usage is TRBV29-1 and J usage is TRBJ2-1, with TRBD2 matching over 8 bases. V shed 7 bases, J shed 7 bases, and the junction held 12 bases outside the gene matches. Germline values: CDR1 SQVTM, CDR2 ANQGSEA. The CDR3 has 14 amino acids. CDR3 sequence reads: CSAVAGNKRNEQFF. The CDR3 DNA reads as TGCAGCGCCGTAGCGGGAAACAAGAGGAATGAGCAGTTCTTC.

This clonotype was seen many times. The chain is built from TRBV27 and TRBJ1-2, with 8 bases aligning to TRBD1. The germline V gene encodes CDR1 MNHEY and CDR2 SMNVEV (reference sequence). CDR3 size: 14 residues. V lost 4 bases to trimming and J lost 8 bases; unmatched junction nucleotides: 9. As DNA, the CDR3 is TGTGCCAGCAGTTCCGGGACAGGTCTTTACGGCTACACCTTC. Translation: CASSSGTGLYGYTF.

This clonotype appeared many times. CDR3 amino acids: CASSPEQGDEQYF. The CDR3 nucleotides are TGTGCCAGCAGCCCCGAGCAGGGGGACGAGCAGTACTTC. The chain has TRBV7-2 and TRBJ2-7; 7 bases map to TRBD1. Germline assignment: CDR1 SGHTA and CDR2 FQGNSA. With V trimmed by 5 bases and J by 5 bases, 6 bases remained unmatched. The CDR3 is 13 amino acids.

This clonotype was recorded many times. This chain uses TRBV5-5 with TRBJ1-3, with unresolved D. Germline lookup yields CDR1 SGHKS and CDR2 YYEKEE (reference sequence). The CDR3 is 16 amino acids. V gave up 0 bases and J gave up 0 bases, with 10 bases separating them. DNA of the CDR3: TGTGCCAGCAGCTTGGTCCTGGCGGACTCTGGAAACACCATATATTTT. The encoded protein is CASSLVLADSGNTIYF. Full variable domain (outside the CDR3, taken from reference TRBV5-5 and TRBJ1-3): DAGVTQSPTHLIKTRGQQVTLRCSPISGHKSVSWYQQVLGQGPQFIFQYYEKEERGRGNFPDRFSARQFPNYSSELNVNALLLGDSALYLCASSLVLADSGNTIYFGEGSWLTVV.

Ten or more counts support this clonotype. The chain employs TRBV5-4 and TRBJ2-4, with TRBD1 matching 9 bases. V gave up 2 bases and J gave up 4 bases; unmatched junction bases: 4. The CDR3 spans 15 residues. The germline CDR1 and CDR2 sequences are SGHNT and YYREEE (reference sequence). The CDR3 sequence: CASSFPGQGKNIQYF. The CDR3 DNA sequence: TGTGCCAGCAGCTTTCCCGGACAGGGGAAAAACATTCAGTACTTC.

This clonotype has ten or more counts. The V and J genes are TRBV29-1 and TRBJ2-1; D is unresolved. Germline CDR1 is SQVTM and CDR2 is ANQGSEA. V was cut by 1 base and J by 11 bases, with 9 bases left in between. The CDR3 contains 11 residues. CDR3 DNA: TGCAGCGTTGAAGTGGAGCTAAAGCAGTTCTTC. This codes for CSVEVELKQFF.

This clonotype occurred many times. The gene calls are TRBV4-1 and TRBJ2-2; 7 bases map to TRBD2. J lost 5 bases, V lost 4 bases, and 10 bases had no gene match. CDR1 is MGHRA, CDR2 YSYEKL, per germline. The CDR3 spans 16 residues. This CDR3 reads CASSLASGAWTGELFF. DNA for the CDR3: TGCGCCAGCAGCCTTGCTAGCGGAGCTTGGACCGGGGAGCTGTTTTTT.

The chain carries TRBV20-1 and TRBJ2-7; the D is unclear. Germline values: CDR1 DFQATT, CDR2 SNEGSKA (reference sequence). The CDR3 is 15 amino acids. Trimming took 3 bases from V and 0 from J, leaving 15 bases between them. Here the CDR3 DNA reads TGCAGTGCTAGTGAGCTGGGAATGAGCTCCTACGAGCAGTACTTC. This sequence encodes CSASELGMSSYEQYF.

The V gene is TRBV19, the J gene TRBJ2-2; D ambiguous. The ends were cut back, 3 bases at V and 4 bases at J, with 12 bases in the middle. This CDR3 has 15 residues. Germline CDR1 is LNHDA and CDR2 is SQIVND (reference sequence). The CDR3 DNA reads TGTGCCAGTAGTATGGGTTATCGAATCACCGGGGAGCTGTTTTTT. Its protein product is CASSMGYRITGELFF.

The rearrangement joins TRBV30 to TRBJ1-5; D uncertain. The germline gives CDR1 GTSNPN, CDR2 SVGIG (reference sequence). The CDR3 loop spans 14 amino acids. The germline V and J ends were trimmed by 0 bases and 3 bases, with 9 bases remaining between them. In DNA, the CDR3 is TGTGCCTGGAGTGTTAAGGGTCTCAATCAGCCCCAGCATTTT. Its translation: CAWSVKGLNQPQHF.

The sample holds many counts of this clonotype. A junction end diverges from the germline sequence, so it may reflect a read error. The chain has TRBV25-1 and TRBJ2-7, with TRBD1 matching over 8 bases. CDR3 size: 13 residues. The germline gives CDR1 MGHDK, CDR2 SYGVNS. The CDR3 here is CASRTGASFEQYF. CDR3 DNA sequence: TGTGCCAGCAGGACAGGGGCCTCCTTCGAGCAGTACTTC.

V gene TRBV11-1 combines with J gene TRBJ2-7; 8 nucleotides align to TRBD2. This CDR3 has 19 residues. Trimming took 1 base from V and 2 from J; bases not matched to a gene: 16. CDR1 is SGHAT and CDR2 is FQDESV in the germline V gene (reference sequence). DNA for the CDR3: TGTGCCAGCAGCTTAGGGAGTAGCGGGACGCATTATGCCCCCTACGAGCAGTACTTC. Translating gives CASSLGSSGTHYAPYEQYF.

At least ten counts were recorded for this clonotype. The chain is built from TRBV20-1 and TRBJ2-7, with 13 nucleotides matching TRBD2. Germline V gene lookup returns CDR1 DFQATT and CDR2 SNEGSKA (reference sequence). CDR3 length equals 16 residues. Unmatched junction bases numbered 12, after V lost 6 bases and J lost 4 bases. CDR3 residues: CSATFPGLAGSYEQYF. CDR3 DNA sequence: TGCAGTGCAACATTTCCGGGACTAGCGGGAAGTTACGAGCAGTACTTC.

There are many counts of this clonotype. The gene calls are TRBV27 and TRBJ2-2, with D perhaps being TRBD1 or TRBD2 (5 bases each). The CDR3 has 14 amino acids. The ends were cut back, 7 bases at V and 5 bases at J, with 14 bases in the middle. Looked up from germline, CDR1 is MNHEY and CDR2 is SMNVEV (reference sequence). CDR3 DNA sequence: TGTGCCAGCACCTCGGGACCGGGGACCGGGGAGCTGTTTTTT. Its protein product is CASTSGPGTGELFF.

In its sample, this clonotype was seen many times. The J gene is TRBJ2-1, the V gene TRBV10-2; D is ambiguous. CDR1 and CDR2 from the germline V gene are WSHSY and SAAADI. The CDR3 is 14 residues long. Trimming pared 2 bases from V and 1 base from J, leaving 6 bases between. The CDR3 bases are TGCGCCAGCAGTGAGCTGACTTCCTACAATGAGCAGTTCTTC. Translation: CASSELTSYNEQFF.

This clonotype was observed at least ten times. The CDR3 DNA reads TGTGCCAGCAGTCGACGACTAGGGGCCAACGTCCTGACTTTC. This codes for CASSRRLGANVLTF. The rearrangement joins TRBV28 to TRBJ2-6; a weak D match, TRBD2 (5 bases). This CDR3 region has 14 residues. Trimming took off 5 bases at V and 4 bases at J, with 9 bases between the two ends. The V gene's germline CDR1 is MDHEN and CDR2 SYDVKM.